These 18 T cell receptor beta chains were sequenced from one sample in a study of blood T cell repertoires in COVID-19. Using immunoSEQ multiplex PCR, the repertoire was profiled, and TCRdb retains in-frame clones only, with some absent. The repertoire has 250,000 or so clones, approximately 80% of them found once; the top ten carry 4% to 4.5%. Material: peripheral blood. These receptors originate from a man in his 60s with acute or convalescent COVID-19.

V gene TRBV24-1 combines with J gene TRBJ1-2; D is unclear. From germline, CDR1 is KGHDR and CDR2 SFDVKD. The CDR3 extends over 12 amino acids. Trimming removed 3 bases from V and 9 bases from J, with 10 bases in between. The CDR3 sequence: CATSDPSDRYTF. CDR3 nucleotides: TGTGCCACCAGTGATCCTAGTGATCGCTACACCTTC.

In this sample, this clone turned up once. V and J are TRBV13 and TRBJ2-3; 10 bases align to TRBD2. J gave up 0 bases and V 4 bases, and 10 bases lay outside the gene matches. The length of the CDR3 is 18 residues. Germline CDR1 reads PRHDT; CDR2 reads FYEKMQ (reference sequence). The CDR3 DNA is TGTGCCAGCAGCTCTAGATGGAGCGGGGGGGCTAGCACAGATACGCAGTATTTT. It encodes CASSSRWSGGASTDTQYF.

The chain recombines TRBV19 with TRBJ1-5; 8 bases fit TRBD1. This CDR3 has 15 amino acids. Germline V CDR1 and CDR2: LNHDA, SQIVND (reference sequence). V gave up 6 bases and J gave up 3 bases; unmatched junction bases: 7. CDR3 in amino acids: CASSKDRANNQPQHF. CDR3 coding DNA: TGTGCCAGTAGCAAGGACAGGGCCAACAATCAGCCCCAGCATTTT.

The chain uses TRBV7-9 and TRBJ1-3, with 9 bases aligning to TRBD1. The germline V gene encodes CDR1 SEHNR and CDR2 FQNEAQ (reference sequence). The CDR3 is 15 amino acids. Losses at the gene ends were 4 bases for V and 8 bases for J; bases not matched to a gene: 9. This CDR3 reads CASSSVLDRGDTIYF. The CDR3 coding sequence is TGTGCCAGCAGCTCCGTTCTTGACAGGGGGGACACCATATATTTT.

V gene TRBV7-2 combines with J gene TRBJ2-7; 7 nucleotides line up with TRBD1. CDR1 is SGHTA and CDR2 is FQGNSA in the germline V gene. The ends lost 2 bases at V and 5 bases at J; junction bases unmatched: 0. The CDR3 totals 12 residues. CDR3 nucleotide sequence: TGTGCCAGCAGCTTAAGGGGGCACGAGCAGTACTTC. Its translation is CASSLRGHEQYF. Full variable domain (remainder filled in from reference TRBV7-2 and TRBJ2-7): GAGVSQSPSNKVTEKGKDVELRCDPISGHTALYWYRQSLGQGLEFLIYFQGNSAPDKSGLPSDRFSAERTGGSVSTLTIQRTQQEDSAVYLCASSLRGHEQYFGPGTRLTVT.

The gene calls are TRBV11-3 and TRBJ2-7; D might be TRBD2 (5 bases). V lost 5 bases and J 0 bases, leaving 8 bases between the germline ends. Looked up from germline, CDR1 is SGHNT and CDR2 is YENEEA. The CDR3 covers 13 residues. The chain's CDR3 is CASSAGDSYEQYF. In DNA, the CDR3 is TGTGCCAGCAGCGCCGGGGACTCCTACGAGCAGTACTTC.

This chain connects TRBV4-1 to TRBJ1-5; the D gene is possibly TRBD1 (5 bases). The V and J ends lost 1 base and 6 bases respectively, with 25 bases between them. The CDR3 has 19 amino acids. Germline-derived CDR1 and CDR2 are MGHRA and YSYEKL. The CDR3 region is CASSQGGVRSLGRVQPQHF. For the CDR3, the DNA is TGCGCCAGCAGCCAAGGGGGCGTCCGGTCCTTGGGGAGGGTTCAGCCCCAGCATTTT.

This chain joins TRBV5-1 and TRBJ2-3; TRBD2 matches 12 bases. The germline gives CDR1 SGHRS, CDR2 YFSETQ. Trimming cost V 2 bases and J 5 bases; bases outside gene matches: 15. This CDR3 is built from 19 residues. CDR3 in amino acids: CASSFPPPPTSGRQDTQYF. The CDR3 coding sequence is TGCGCCAGCAGCTTCCCACCCCCCCCGACTAGCGGGAGACAAGATACGCAGTATTTT.

This clone was picked up many times. J is TRBJ2-6 and V is TRBV10-3, with 7 bases fitting TRBD2. With 3 bases clipped from V and 7 bases from J, the junction kept 9 bases outside the gene matches. Looked up from germline, CDR1 is ENHRY and CDR2 is SYGVKD. The CDR3 is made up of 16 amino acids. The CDR3 DNA follows: TGTGCCATCAGTGAATCTTCGGGAGGTTCAGCCAACGTCCTGACTTTC. Residues: CAISESSGGSANVLTF.

This chain connects TRBV6-6 to TRBJ1-4, with D possibly matching TRBD1 (5 bases). The CDR3 has 12 residues. From germline, CDR1 is MNHNY and CDR2 SVGAGI (reference sequence). Between the trimmed V and J ends, which lost 8 bases and 7 bases, there was a span of 11 bases. DNA for the CDR3: TGTGCCAGCTCCGGGGGGAGTGAAAAACTGTTTTTT. It specifies CASSGGSEKLFF.

The V gene is TRBV2, the J gene TRBJ2-2; TRBD1 matches at 9 bases. The CDR3 covers 14 residues. The J segment lost 4 bases and the V segment lost 6 bases, leaving 3 bases of the junction unmatched. The V gene's germline CDR1 is SNHLY and CDR2 FYNNEI. This chain's CDR3 is CASSRTGVTGELFF. CDR3 coding DNA: TGTGCCAGCAGCCGGACAGGGGTCACCGGGGAGCTGTTTTTT.

This clone occurred once. V and J are TRBV19 and TRBJ2-1, with 8 positions matching TRBD2. Trimming cost V 5 bases and J 7 bases; bases outside gene matches: 4. The germline CDR1 and CDR2 sequences are LNHDA and SQIVND (reference sequence). This CDR3 has 13 amino acids. The CDR3 is CASSVLAGNEQFF. The CDR3 DNA reads TGTGCCAGTAGTGTTTTAGCGGGAAATGAGCAGTTCTTC.

To note about this clone: At one end the junction does not follow the germline gene, possibly because of a read error. The genes are TRBV7-7 and TRBJ2-2; 8 nucleotides agree with TRBD1. This CDR3 spans 15 amino acids. The germline CDR1 and CDR2 sequences are SSHAT and FNYEAQ (reference sequence). The CDR3 DNA is TGTGCTAGCAGCTTAACGGGACAGGATACCGGGGAGCTGTTTTTT. This translates into CASSLTGQDTGELFF.

V gene TRBV3-1 (or the pseudogene TRBV3-2) combines with J gene TRBJ2-7; D is undetermined. CDR3 length equals 14 residues. Germline V gives CDR1 LGHDT, CDR2 YNNKEL (reference sequence). V lost 0 bases and J 6 bases, leaving 12 bases between the germline ends. The CDR3 DNA sequence: TGTGCCAGCAGCCAAGATGAAGCTTACGGCGAGCAGTACTTC. Amino acid sequence: CASSQDEAYGEQYF.

The genes are TRBV7-9 and TRBJ2-3; 8 bases are shared with TRBD1. This CDR3 comprises 16 residues. Trimming at V came to 3 bases and at J to 0 bases, leaving 5 bases not matched to a gene. Germline loops: CDR1 SEHNR, CDR2 FQNEAQ (reference sequence). The CDR3 coding sequence is TGTGCCAGCAGCTTGTCAGGGGGCAGGAGCACAGATACGCAGTATTTT. Protein: CASSLSGGRSTDTQYF.

This clone appeared a few times. CDR3 amino acids: CASSELGQGYEQYF. The CDR3 DNA is TGTGCCAGCAGTGAACTGGGACAGGGCTACGAGCAGTACTTC. The genes are TRBV6-1 and TRBJ2-7; 9 bases are a match to TRBD1. Germline V CDR1 and CDR2: MNHNS, SASEGT. V gave up 2 bases and J gave up 3 bases; unmatched junction bases: 2. The CDR3 is 14 residues long.

This clone was counted a few times. The chain combines TRBV3-1 (or the pseudogene TRBV3-2) with TRBJ1-2, with 8 bases fitting TRBD1. CDR1 is LGHDT, CDR2 YNNKEL, per germline (reference sequence). V trimming: 0 bases; J trimming: 4 bases; junction bases outside the gene matches: 4. The CDR3 sequence is 15 residues long. In DNA, the CDR3 is TGTGCCAGCAGCCAAGAGGCAGGGGGCACCTATGGCTACACCTTC. Translated: CASSQEAGGTYGYTF.

The V call is TRBV7-6, the J call TRBJ2-3, with D tentatively TRBD1 (5 bases). There are 14 residues in the CDR3. V was trimmed by 2 bases and J by 4 bases, leaving 10 bases between them. CDR1 is SGHVS and CDR2 is FNYEAQ in the germline V gene. CDR3 nucleotide sequence: TGTGCCAGCAGCTTATCAGGGTACCCAGATACGCAGTATTTT. Protein: CASSLSGYPDTQYF. Complete variable domain (other parts from reference TRBV7-6 and TRBJ2-3): GAGVSQSPRYKVTKRGQDVALRCDPISGHVSLYWYRQALGQGPEFLTYFNYEAQQDKSGLPNDRFSAERPEGSISTLTIQRTEQRDSAMYRCASSLSGYPDTQYFGPGTRLTVL.